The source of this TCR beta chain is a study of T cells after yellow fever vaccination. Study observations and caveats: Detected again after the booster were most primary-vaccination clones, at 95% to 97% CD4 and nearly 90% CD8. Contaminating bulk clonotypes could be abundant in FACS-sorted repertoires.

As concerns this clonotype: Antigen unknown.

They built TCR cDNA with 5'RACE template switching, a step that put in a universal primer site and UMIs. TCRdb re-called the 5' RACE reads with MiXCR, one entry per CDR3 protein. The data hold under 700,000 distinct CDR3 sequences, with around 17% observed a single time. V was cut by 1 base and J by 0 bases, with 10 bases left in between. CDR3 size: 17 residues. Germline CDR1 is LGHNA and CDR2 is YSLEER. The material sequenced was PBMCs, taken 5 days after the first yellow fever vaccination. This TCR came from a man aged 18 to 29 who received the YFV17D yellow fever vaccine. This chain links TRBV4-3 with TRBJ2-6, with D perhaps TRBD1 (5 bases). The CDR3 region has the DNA TGCGCCAGCAGCCAAGGACAGACAGACTCTGGGGCCAACGTCCTGACTTTC. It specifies CASSQGQTDSGANVLTF.